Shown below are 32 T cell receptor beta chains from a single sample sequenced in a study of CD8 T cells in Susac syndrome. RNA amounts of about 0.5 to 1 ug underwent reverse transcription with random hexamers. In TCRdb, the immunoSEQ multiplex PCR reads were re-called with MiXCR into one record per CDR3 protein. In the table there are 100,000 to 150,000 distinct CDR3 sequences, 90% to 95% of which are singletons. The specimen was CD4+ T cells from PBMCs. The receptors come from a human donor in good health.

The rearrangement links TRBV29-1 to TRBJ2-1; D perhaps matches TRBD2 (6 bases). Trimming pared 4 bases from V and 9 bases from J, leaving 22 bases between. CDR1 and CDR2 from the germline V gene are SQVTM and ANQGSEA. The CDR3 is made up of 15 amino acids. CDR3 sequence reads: CSVGAGLRPVGEQFF. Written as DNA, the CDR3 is TGCAGCGTTGGGGCGGGACTCCGACCGGTCGGTGAGCAGTTCTTC.

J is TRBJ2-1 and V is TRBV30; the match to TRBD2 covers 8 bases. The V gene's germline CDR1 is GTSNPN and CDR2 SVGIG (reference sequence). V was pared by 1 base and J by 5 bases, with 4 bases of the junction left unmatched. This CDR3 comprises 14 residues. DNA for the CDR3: TGTGCCTGGAGTGGGACTAGCCTTGACAATGAGCAGTTCTTC. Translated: CAWSGTSLDNEQFF.

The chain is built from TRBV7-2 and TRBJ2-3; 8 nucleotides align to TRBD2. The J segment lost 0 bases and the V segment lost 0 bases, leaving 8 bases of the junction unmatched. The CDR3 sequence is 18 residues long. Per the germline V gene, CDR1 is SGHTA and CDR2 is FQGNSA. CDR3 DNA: TGTGCCAGCAGCTTAGCGGGTCTAGCGGGTACTAGCACAGATACGCAGTATTTT. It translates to CASSLAGLAGTSTDTQYF.

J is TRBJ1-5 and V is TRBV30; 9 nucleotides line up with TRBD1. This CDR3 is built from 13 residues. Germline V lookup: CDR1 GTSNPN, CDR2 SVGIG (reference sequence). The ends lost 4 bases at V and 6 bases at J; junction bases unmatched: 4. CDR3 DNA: TGTGCCTGGAACAGGGGGCTGCGTCAGCCCCAGCATTTT. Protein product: CAWNRGLRQPQHF.

As DNA, the CDR3 is TGTGCCAGCAGGGAAAGCGGGCCTCTAGCCAAAAACATTCAGTACTTC. This translates into CASRESGPLAKNIQYF. The rearrangement joins TRBV6-1 to TRBJ2-4; a weak D match, TRBD2 (6 bases). CDR3 length: 16 amino acids. The V end was cut by 6 bases, the J end by 0 bases, with 15 bases between. Per the germline V gene, CDR1 is MNHNS and CDR2 is SASEGT.

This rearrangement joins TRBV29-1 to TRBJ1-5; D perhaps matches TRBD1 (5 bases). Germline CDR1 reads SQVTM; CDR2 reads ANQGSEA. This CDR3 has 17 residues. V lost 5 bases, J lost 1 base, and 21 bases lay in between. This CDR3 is CSVHPPGSGGSNQPQHF. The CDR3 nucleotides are TGCAGCGTTCACCCCCCAGGGTCCGGGGGAAGCAATCAGCCCCAGCATTTT.

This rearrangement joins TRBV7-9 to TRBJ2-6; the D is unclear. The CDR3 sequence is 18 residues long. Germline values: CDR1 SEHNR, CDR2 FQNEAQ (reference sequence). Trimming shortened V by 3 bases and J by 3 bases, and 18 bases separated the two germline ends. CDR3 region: CASSFKRATLGGANVLTF. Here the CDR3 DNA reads TGTGCCAGCAGCTTTAAAAGGGCCACCTTGGGTGGGGCCAACGTCCTGACTTTC.

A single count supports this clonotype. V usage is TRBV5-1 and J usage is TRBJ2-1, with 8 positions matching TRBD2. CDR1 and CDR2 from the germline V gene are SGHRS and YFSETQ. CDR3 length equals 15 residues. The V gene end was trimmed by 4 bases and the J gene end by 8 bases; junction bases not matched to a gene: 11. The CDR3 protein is CASSGGPAGGDEQFF. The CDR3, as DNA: TGCGCCAGCAGCGGGGGCCCGGCGGGAGGCGATGAGCAGTTCTTC. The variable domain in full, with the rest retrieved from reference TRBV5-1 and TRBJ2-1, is KAGVTQTPRYLIKTRGQQVTLSCSPISGHRSVSWYQQTPGQGLQFLFEYFSETQRNKGNFPGRFSGRQFSNSRSEMNVSTLELGDSALYLCASSGGPAGGDEQFFGPGTRLTVL.

The CDR3: CSASLTGGDGYTF. In DNA form, the CDR3 reads TGCAGTGCTAGCCTGACAGGGGGTGATGGCTACACCTTC. This chain uses TRBV20-1 with TRBJ1-2; 9 bases agree with TRBD1. The V gene's germline CDR1 is DFQATT and CDR2 SNEGSKA (reference sequence). Trimming took 3 bases from V and 6 from J; bases not matched to a gene: 5. There are 13 residues in the CDR3.

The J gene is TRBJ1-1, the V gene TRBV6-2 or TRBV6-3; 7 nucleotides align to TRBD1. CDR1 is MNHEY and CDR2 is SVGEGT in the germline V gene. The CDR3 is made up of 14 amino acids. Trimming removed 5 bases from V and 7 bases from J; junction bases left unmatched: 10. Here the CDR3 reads CASSIQGPVFEAFF. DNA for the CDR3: TGTGCCAGCAGTATACAGGGGCCGGTTTTTGAAGCTTTCTTT.

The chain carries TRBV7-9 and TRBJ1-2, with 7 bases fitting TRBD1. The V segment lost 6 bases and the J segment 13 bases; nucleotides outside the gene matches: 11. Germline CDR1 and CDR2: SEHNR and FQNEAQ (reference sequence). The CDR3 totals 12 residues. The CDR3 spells CASRYTGTAVTF. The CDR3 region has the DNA TGTGCCAGCAGGTATACCGGGACAGCGGTCACCTTC.

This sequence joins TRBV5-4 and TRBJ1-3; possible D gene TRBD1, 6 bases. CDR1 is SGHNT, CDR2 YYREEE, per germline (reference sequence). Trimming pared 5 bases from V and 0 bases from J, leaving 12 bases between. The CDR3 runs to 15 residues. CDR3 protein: CASSGGRGSGNTIYF. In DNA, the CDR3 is TGTGCCAGCAGTGGGGGCAGGGGCTCTGGAAACACCATATATTTT.

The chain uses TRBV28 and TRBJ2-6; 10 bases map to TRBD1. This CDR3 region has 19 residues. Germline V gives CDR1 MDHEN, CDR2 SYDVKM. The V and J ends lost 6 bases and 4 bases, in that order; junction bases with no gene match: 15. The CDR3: CASSKLLRDRGSGANVLTF. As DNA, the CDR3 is TGTGCCAGCAGCAAGCTCCTCCGGGACAGGGGAAGCGGGGCCAACGTCCTGACTTTC.

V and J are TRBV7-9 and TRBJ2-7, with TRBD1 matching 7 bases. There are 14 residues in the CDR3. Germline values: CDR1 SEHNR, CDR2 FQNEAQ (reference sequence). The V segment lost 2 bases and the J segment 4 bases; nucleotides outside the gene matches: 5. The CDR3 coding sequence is TGTGCCAGCAGCTTAACCCTGGGACAGTACGAGCAGTACTTC. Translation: CASSLTLGQYEQYF.

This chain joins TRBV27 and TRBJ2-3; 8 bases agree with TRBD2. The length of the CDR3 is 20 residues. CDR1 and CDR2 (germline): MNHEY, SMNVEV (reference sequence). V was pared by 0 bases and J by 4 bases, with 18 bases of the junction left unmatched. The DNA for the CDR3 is TGTGCCAGCAGTTTATCGGCCAGCGGGAGATCTTTTTGGGGCGCAGATACGCAGTATTTT. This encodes CASSLSASGRSFWGADTQYF.

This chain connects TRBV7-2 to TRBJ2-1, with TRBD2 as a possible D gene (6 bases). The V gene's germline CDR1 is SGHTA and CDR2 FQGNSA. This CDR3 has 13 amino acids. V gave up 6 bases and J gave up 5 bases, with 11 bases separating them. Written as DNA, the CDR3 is TGTGCCAGCAGTCGGACTACGCACAATGAGCAGTTCTTC. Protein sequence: CASSRTTHNEQFF.

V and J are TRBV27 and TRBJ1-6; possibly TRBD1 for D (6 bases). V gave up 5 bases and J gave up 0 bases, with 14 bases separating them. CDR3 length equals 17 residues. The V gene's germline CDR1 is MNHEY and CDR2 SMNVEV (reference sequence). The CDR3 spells CASSPGHPSSYNSPLHF. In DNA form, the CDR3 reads TGTGCCAGCAGTCCGGGACACCCGAGCTCCTATAATTCACCCCTCCACTTT.

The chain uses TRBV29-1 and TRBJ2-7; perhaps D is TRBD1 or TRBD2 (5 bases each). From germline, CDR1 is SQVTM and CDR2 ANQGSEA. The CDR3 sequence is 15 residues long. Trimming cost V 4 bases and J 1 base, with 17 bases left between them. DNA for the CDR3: TGCAGCGTTGCACCGTACCGGGACGGATCCTACGAGCAGTACTTC. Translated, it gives CSVAPYRDGSYEQYF.

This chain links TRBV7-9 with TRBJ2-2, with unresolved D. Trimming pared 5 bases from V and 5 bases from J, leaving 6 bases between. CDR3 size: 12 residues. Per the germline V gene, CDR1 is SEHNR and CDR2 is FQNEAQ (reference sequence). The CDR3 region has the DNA TGTGCCAGCAGCACGTTGACCGGGGAGCTGTTTTTT. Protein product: CASSTLTGELFF.

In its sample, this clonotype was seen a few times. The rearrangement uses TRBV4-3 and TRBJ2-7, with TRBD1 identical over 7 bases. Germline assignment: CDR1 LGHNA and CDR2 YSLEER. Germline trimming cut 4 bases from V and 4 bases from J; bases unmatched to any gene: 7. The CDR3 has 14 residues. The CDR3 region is CASSRTGVGYEQYF. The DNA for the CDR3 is TGCGCCAGCAGCCGCACAGGGGTGGGGTACGAGCAGTACTTC.

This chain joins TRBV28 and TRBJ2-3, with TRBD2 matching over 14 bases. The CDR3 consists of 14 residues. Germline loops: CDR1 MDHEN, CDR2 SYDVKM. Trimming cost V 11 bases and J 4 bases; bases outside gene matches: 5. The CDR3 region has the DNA TGTGCCGGGGGGACTAGCGGGAGAGCAGATACGCAGTATTTT. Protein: CAGGTSGRADTQYF.

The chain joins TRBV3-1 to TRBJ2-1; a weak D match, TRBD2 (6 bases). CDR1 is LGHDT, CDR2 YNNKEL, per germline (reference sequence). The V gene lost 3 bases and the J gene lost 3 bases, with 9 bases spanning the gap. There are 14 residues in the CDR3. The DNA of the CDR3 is TGTGCCAGCAGCCAGACGGGACTCTACAATGAGCAGTTCTTC. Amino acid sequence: CASSQTGLYNEQFF.

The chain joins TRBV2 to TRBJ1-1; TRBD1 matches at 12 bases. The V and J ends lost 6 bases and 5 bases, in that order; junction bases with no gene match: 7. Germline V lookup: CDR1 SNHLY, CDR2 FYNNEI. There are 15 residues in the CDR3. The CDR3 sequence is CASRGTGGVTTEAFF. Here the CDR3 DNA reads TGTGCCAGCAGAGGGACAGGGGGCGTCACGACTGAAGCTTTCTTT.

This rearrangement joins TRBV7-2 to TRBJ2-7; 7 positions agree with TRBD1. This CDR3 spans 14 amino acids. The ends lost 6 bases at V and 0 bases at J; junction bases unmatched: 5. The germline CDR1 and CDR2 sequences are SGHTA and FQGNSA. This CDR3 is CASSKTGSSYEQYF. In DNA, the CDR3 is TGTGCCAGCAGTAAGACAGGGTCCTCCTACGAGCAGTACTTC.

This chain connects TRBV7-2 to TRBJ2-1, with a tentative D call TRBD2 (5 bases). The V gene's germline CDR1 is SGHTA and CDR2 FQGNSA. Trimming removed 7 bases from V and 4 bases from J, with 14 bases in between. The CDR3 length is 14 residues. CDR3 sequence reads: CASIGNTKYNEQFF. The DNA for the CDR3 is TGTGCCAGCATCGGGAATACTAAATACAATGAGCAGTTCTTC.

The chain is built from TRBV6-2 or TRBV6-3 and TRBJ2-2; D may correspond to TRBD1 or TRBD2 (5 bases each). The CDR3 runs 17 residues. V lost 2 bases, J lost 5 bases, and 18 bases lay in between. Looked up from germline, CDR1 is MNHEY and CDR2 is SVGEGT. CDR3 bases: TGTGCCAGCAGTTACGATCTGAGCCGGGGCCGAACCGGGGAGCTGTTTTTT. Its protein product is CASSYDLSRGRTGELFF.

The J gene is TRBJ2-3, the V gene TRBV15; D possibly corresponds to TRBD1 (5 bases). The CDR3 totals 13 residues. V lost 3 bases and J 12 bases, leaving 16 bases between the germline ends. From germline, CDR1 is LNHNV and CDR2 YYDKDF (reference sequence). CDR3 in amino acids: CATSRDGVGAQYF. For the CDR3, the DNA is TGTGCCACCAGCAGGGATGGGGTAGGGGCCCAGTATTTT. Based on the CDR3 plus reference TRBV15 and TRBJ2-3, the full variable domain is DAMVIQNPRYQVTQFGKPVTLSCSQTLNHNVMYWYQQKSSQAPKLLFHYYDKDFNNEADTPDNFQSRRPNTSFCFLDIRSPGLGDTAMYLCATSRDGVGAQYFGPGTRLTVL.

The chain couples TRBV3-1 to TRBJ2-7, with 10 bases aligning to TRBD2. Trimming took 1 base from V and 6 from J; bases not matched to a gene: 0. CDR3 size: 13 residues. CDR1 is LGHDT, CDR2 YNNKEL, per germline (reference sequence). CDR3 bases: TGTGCCAGCAGCCAAGGGACTAGCGGCGAGCAGTACTTC. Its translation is CASSQGTSGEQYF.

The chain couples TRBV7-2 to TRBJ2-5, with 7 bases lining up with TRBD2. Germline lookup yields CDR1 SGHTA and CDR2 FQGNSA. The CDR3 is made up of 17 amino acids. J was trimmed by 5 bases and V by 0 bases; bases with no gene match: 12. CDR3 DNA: TGTGCCAGCAGCTTAGCCCTCCAGCGGCAGGGAGGGGAGACCCAGTACTTC. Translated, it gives CASSLALQRQGGETQYF.

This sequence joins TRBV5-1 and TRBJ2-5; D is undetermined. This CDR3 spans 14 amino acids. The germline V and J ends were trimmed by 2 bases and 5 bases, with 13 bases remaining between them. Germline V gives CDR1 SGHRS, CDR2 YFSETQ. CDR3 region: CASSLNLLGETQYF. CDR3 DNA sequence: TGCGCCAGCAGCTTAAACCTCCTCGGGGAGACCCAGTACTTC.

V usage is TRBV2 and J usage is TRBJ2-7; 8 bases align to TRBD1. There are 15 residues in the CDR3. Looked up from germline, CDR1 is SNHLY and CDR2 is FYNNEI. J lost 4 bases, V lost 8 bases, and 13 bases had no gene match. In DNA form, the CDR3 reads TGTGCCAGCTCCAAAACGACAGGGGCTGTGTACGAGCAGTACTTC. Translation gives CASSKTTGAVYEQYF.

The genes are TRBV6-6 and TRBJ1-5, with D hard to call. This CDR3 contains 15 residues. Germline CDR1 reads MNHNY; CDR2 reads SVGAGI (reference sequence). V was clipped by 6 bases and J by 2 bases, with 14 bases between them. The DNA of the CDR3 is TGTGCCAGCAGCCTCCCAAGGGATGGCAATCAGCCCCAGCATTTT. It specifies CASSLPRDGNQPQHF.